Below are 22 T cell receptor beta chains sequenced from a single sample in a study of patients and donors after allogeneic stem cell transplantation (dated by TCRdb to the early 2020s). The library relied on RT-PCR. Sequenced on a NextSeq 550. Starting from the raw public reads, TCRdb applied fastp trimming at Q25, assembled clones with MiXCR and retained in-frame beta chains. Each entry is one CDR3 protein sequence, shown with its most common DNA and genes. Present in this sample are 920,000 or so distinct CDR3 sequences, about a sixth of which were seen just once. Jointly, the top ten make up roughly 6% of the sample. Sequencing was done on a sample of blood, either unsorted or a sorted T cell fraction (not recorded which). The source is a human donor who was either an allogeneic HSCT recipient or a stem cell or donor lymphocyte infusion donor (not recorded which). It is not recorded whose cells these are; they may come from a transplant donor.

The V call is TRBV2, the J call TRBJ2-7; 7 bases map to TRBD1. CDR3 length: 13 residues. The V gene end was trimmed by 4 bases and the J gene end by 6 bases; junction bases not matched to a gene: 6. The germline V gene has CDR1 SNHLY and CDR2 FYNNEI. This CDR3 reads CASSAQGSGEQYF. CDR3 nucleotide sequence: TGTGCCAGCAGTGCACAGGGGAGCGGCGAGCAGTACTTC.

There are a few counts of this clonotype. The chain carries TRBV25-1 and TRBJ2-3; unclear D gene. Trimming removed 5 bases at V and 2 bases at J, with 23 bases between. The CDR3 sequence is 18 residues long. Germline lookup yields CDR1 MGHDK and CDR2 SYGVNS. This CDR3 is CASSPPGWVNGNTDTQYF. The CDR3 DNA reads TGTGCCAGCAGTCCTCCCGGTTGGGTAAATGGAAACACAGATACGCAGTATTTT.

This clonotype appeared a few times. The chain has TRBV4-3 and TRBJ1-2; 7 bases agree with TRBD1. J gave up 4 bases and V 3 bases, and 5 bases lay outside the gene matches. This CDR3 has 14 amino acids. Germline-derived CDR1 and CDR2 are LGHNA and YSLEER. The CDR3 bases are TGCGCCAGCAGCCAGTGGGACAGTACCTATGGCTACACCTTC. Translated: CASSQWDSTYGYTF.

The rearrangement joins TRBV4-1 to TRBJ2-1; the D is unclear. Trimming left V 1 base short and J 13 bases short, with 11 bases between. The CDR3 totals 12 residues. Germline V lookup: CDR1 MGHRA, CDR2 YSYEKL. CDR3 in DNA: TGCGCCAGCAGCCAAGTATCCCTAAAACAGTTCTTC. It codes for CASSQVSLKQFF.

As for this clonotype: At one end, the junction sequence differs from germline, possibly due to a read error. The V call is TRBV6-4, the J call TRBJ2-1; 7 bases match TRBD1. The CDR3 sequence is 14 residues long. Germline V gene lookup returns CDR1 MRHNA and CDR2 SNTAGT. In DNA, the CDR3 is TGTGCCAGCAGCAGGGGGAGCAATTCGAATGAGCATTTCTTC. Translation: CASSRGSNSNEHFF.

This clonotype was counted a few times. CDR3 loop: CSASADGVSDTQYF. The CDR3 DNA sequence: TGCAGTGCTAGCGCAGATGGTGTGTCAGATACGCAGTATTTT. The V and J genes are TRBV20-1 and TRBJ2-3; no reliable D call. CDR1 and CDR2 (germline): DFQATT, SNEGSKA (reference sequence). Deletions cut 3 bases from V and 4 bases from J, with 14 bases between. The CDR3 is 14 residues long.

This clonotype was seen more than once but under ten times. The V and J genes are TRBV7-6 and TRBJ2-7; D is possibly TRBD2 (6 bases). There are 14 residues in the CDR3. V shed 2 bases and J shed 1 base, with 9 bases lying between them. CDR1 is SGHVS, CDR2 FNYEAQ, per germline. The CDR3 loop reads CASSLRRESYEQYF. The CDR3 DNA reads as TGTGCCAGCAGCTTACGCCGGGAGTCCTACGAGCAGTACTTC.

CDR3 amino acids: CASSLGDLRRYGYTF. CDR3 sequence (DNA): TGTGCCAGCAGCTTAGGGGACCTCCGTCGCTATGGCTACACCTTC. The chain links TRBV7-2 to TRBJ1-2; TRBD1 is a possible D gene (5 bases). In germline, CDR1 is SGHTA, CDR2 FQGNSA. The CDR3 spans 15 residues. Trimming took off 1 base at V and 4 bases at J, with 13 bases between the two ends.

CDR3 loop: CASSLEASRQQYF. In DNA, the CDR3 is TGCGCCAGCAGCTTGGAGGCCTCTAGGCAGCAGTACTTC. This chain links TRBV5-1 with TRBJ2-7; D remains unclear. The V and J ends lost 0 bases and 8 bases respectively, with 12 bases between them. Germline V gene lookup returns CDR1 SGHRS and CDR2 YFSETQ. The CDR3 has 13 amino acids.

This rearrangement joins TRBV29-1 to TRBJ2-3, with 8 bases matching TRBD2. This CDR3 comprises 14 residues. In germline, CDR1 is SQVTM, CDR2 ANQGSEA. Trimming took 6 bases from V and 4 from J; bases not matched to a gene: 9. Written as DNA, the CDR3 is TGCAGCGTGGGGACCACTAGCGGCCCAGATACGCAGTATTTT. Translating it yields CSVGTTSGPDTQYF.

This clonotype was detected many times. The CDR3 sequence: CSANKGVELFF. The CDR3 region has the DNA TGCAGTGCTAACAAGGGAGTGGAGCTGTTTTTT. This chain uses TRBV20-1 with TRBJ2-2; weak D call: TRBD2 (5 bases). Germline V CDR1 and CDR2: DFQATT, SNEGSKA (reference sequence). The CDR3 consists of 11 residues. The germline V and J ends were trimmed by 4 bases and 10 bases, with 10 bases remaining between them.

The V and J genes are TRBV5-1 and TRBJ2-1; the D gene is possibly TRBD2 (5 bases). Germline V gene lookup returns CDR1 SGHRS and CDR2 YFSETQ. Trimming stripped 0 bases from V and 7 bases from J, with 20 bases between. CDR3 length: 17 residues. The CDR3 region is CASSLDQFNSRRNEQFF. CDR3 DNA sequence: TGCGCCAGCAGCTTGGATCAGTTTAACTCCCGGAGGAATGAGCAGTTCTTC. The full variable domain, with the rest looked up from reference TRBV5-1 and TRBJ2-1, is KAGVTQTPRYLIKTRGQQVTLSCSPISGHRSVSWYQQTPGQGLQFLFEYFSETQRNKGNFPGRFSGRQFSNSRSEMNVSTLELGDSALYLCASSLDQFNSRRNEQFFGPGTRLTVL.

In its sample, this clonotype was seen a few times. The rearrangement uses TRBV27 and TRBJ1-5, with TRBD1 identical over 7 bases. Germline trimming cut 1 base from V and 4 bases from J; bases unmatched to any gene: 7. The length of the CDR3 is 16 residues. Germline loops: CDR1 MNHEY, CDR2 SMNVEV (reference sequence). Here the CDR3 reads CASSLFGTGVNQPQHF. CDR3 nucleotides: TGTGCCAGCAGTTTATTCGGAACAGGGGTGAATCAGCCCCAGCATTTT.

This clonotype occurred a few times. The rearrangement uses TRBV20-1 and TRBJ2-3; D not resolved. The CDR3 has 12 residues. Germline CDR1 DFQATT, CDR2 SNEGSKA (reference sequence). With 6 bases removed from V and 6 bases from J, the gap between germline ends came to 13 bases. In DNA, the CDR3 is TGCAGTGCGCCCCAACGGTGGGATACGCAGTATTTT. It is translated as CSAPQRWDTQYF.

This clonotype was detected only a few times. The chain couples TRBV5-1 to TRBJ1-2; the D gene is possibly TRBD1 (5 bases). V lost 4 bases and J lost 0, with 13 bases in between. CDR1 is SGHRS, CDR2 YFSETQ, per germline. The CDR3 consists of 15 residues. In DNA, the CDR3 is TGCGCCAGCAGCCCCGGACAATCTTCTAACTATGGCTACACCTTC. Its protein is CASSPGQSSNYGYTF.

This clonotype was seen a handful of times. This CDR3 is CASSQQGGFNSPLHF. The CDR3 coding sequence is TGCGCCAGCAGCCAACAGGGGGGATTTAATTCACCCCTCCACTTT. The chain is built from TRBV5-1 and TRBJ1-6, with 8 nucleotides matching TRBD1. Germline V lookup: CDR1 SGHRS, CDR2 YFSETQ. The CDR3 sequence is 15 residues long. V shed 4 bases and J 6 bases; nucleotides not matched to a gene: 6.

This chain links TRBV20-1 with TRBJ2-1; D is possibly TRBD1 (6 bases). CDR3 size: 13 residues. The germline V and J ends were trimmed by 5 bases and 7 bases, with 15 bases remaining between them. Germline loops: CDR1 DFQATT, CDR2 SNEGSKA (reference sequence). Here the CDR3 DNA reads TGCAGTGCTCTACGGGACAACCGGAATGAGCAGTTCTTC. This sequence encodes CSALRDNRNEQFF.

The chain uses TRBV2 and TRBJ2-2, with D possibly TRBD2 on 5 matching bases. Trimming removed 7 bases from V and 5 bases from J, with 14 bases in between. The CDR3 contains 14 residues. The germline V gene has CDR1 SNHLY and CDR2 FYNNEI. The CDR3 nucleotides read TGTGCCAGCAACCGGGGTTTTAGTACCGGGGAGCTGTTTTTT. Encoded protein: CASNRGFSTGELFF.

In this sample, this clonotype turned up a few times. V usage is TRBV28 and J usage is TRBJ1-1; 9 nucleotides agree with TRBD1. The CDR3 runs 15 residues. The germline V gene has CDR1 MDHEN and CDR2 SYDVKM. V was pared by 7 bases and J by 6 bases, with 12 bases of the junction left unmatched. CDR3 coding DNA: TGTGCCAGCACCCCCCCAGGACAGGGGCTGGCTGAAGCTTTCTTT. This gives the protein CASTPPGQGLAEAFF. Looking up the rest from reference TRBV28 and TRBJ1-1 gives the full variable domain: DVKVTQSSRYLVKRTGEKVFLECVQDMDHENMFWYRQDPGLGLRLIYFSYDVKMKEKGDIPEGYSVSREKKERFSLILESASTNQTSMYLCASTPPGQGLAEAFFGQGTRLTVV.

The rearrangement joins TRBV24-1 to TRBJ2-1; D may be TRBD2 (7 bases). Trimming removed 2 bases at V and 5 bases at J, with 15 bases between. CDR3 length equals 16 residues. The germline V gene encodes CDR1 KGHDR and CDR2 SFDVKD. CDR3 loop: CATSDWGGAGHNEQFF. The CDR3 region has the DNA TGTGCCACCAGTGATTGGGGGGGGGCCGGGCACAATGAGCAGTTCTTC.

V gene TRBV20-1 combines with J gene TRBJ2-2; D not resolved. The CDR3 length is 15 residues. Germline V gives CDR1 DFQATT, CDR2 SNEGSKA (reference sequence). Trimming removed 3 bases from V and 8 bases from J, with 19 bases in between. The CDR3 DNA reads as TGCAGTGCTAGTCGAACAGCGACTTGGTCGGGGGAGCTGTTTTTT. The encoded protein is CSASRTATWSGELFF.

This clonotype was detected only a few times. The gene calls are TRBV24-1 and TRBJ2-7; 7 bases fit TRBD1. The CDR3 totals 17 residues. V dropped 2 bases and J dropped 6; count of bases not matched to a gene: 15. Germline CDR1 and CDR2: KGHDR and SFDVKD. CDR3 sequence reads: CATSDSRQGRSFGEQYF. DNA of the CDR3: TGTGCCACCAGTGATTCCCGACAGGGTAGGTCGTTCGGCGAGCAGTACTTC.